This TCR beta chain originates from a study of OX40 agonist ivuxolimab in advanced cancers. Study details: With ivuxolimab, an agonistic anti-OX40 (CD134) antibody, patients were treated. Study-wide results and caveats: CD8+ T cells (on average) carried more expanded clones than CD4+ T cells. Expanded peripheral T cells had an undetermined antigen specificity.

V was shortened by 4 bases and J by 1 base, with 14 bases between the two germline ends. The germline V gene has CDR1 MNHEY and CDR2 SVGAGI. The CDR3 runs 15 residues. Comments on this clone: Its specificity is unknown.

People who had autoimmune disease history or systemic immunosuppression were excluded. Clones were read by immunoSEQ multiplex PCR, and TCRdb kept only the in-frame ones, dropping some. The repertoire includes roughly 38,000 clones, just under 90% of them detected once, and about a third sits in the top ten. The rearrangement links TRBV6-5 to TRBJ2-7, with no clear D. The specimen was CD4+ or CD8+ T cells sorted from blood, collected in a trial of the OX40 agonist ivuxolimab. This TCR was sampled from an adult with an advanced solid tumor such as melanoma, head and neck, liver or kidney cancer. The CDR3 coding sequence is TGTGCCAGCAGTTCCGGCAGCCGACTTTCCTACGAGCAGTACTTC. Its translation: CASSSGSRLSYEQYF.